A single sample gave rise to the 26 T cell receptor beta chains below, sequenced in a study of graft-versus-host responses after intestinal transplantation. This table comes from immunoSEQ multiplex PCR, and its TCRdb copy is limited to in-frame clones, with some not included. The sample lists about 25,000 clones, around 94% occurring once. The source material was PBMCs, sampled 156 days after intestinal transplant. These receptors all stem from a human patient who received an intestinal transplant, so some T cells may come from the graft donor.

This chain connects TRBV5-4 to TRBJ1-2, with TRBD1 matching over 9 bases. The CDR3 runs to 15 residues. In germline, CDR1 is SGHNT, CDR2 YYREEE (reference sequence). Germline trimming cut 3 bases from V and 5 bases from J; bases unmatched to any gene: 8. CDR3 amino acids: CASSSAGTGNYGYTF. The CDR3 DNA reads TGTGCCAGCAGCTCCGCCGGGACAGGGAATTATGGCTACACCTTC.

Only one count was recorded for this clone. The gene calls are TRBV7-4 and TRBJ1-5; D remains unclear. Germline loops: CDR1 SGHVT, CDR2 SQSDAQ. V shed 8 bases and J shed 3 bases, with 8 bases lying between them. The CDR3 contains 12 residues. The CDR3 DNA reads as TGTGCCAGCCGGGTAGTCAATCAGCCCCAGCATTTT. Protein sequence: CASRVVNQPQHF.

This chain joins TRBV12-5 and TRBJ2-3, with 7 bases lining up with TRBD2. Germline values: CDR1 LGHNT, CDR2 FRNRAP. The junction had 7 bases not matched to a gene; V was cut back by 0 bases and J by 4 bases. CDR3 size: 16 residues. The CDR3 spells CASGLVLEGGPDTQYF. CDR3 bases: TGTGCTAGTGGTTTGGTACTAGAGGGAGGGCCAGATACGCAGTATTTT.

This clone was seen a few times. The CDR3 sequence is CASSFAEGDTQYF. In nucleotides, the CDR3 is TGTGCCAGCAGCTTTGCGGAGGGAGATACGCAGTATTTT. The rearrangement uses TRBV7-2 and TRBJ2-3, with D possibly being TRBD2 (6 bases). Trimming removed 3 bases from V and 5 bases from J, with 9 bases in between. The CDR3 sequence is 13 residues long. The germline V gene encodes CDR1 SGHTA and CDR2 FQGNSA. Full variable domain (missing parts from reference TRBV7-2 and TRBJ2-3): GAGVSQSPSNKVTEKGKDVELRCDPISGHTALYWYRQSLGQGLEFLIYFQGNSAPDKSGLPSDRFSAERTGGSVSTLTIQRTQQEDSAVYLCASSFAEGDTQYFGPGTRLTVL.

The chain links TRBV14 to TRBJ2-5, with D tentatively TRBD2 (5 bases). The J call is in doubt because the DNA end fits TRBJ2-7 better. Germline CDR1 reads SGHDN; CDR2 reads FVKESK. The CDR3 sequence is 12 residues long. CDR3 nucleotides: TGTGCCAGCAGCCCTAGCCCCTACGAGCAGTACTTC. Translated: CASSPSPYEQYF.

Comment on this clone: The same CDR3 can be traced to other DNA sequences in this sample. The V call is TRBV2, the J call TRBJ1-1; 7 bases agree with TRBD1. The junction had 1 base not matched to a gene; V was cut back by 3 bases and J by 0 bases. The CDR3 is made up of 14 amino acids. The germline gives CDR1 SNHLY, CDR2 FYNNEI. CDR3 sequence: CASSEGQLNTEAFF. The CDR3, as DNA: TGTGCCAGCAGTGAGGGACAGCTGAACACTGAAGCTTTCTTT.

This chain connects TRBV28 to TRBJ2-7; the D gene is possibly TRBD1 (7 bases). The CDR3 has 13 residues. V was shortened by 6 bases and J by 5 bases, with 14 bases between the two germline ends. Germline V gene sequence: CDR1 MDHEN, CDR2 SYDVKM. CDR3 coding DNA: TGTGCCAGCAGCCAGACAGGGAGGAACGAGCAGTACTTC. Translating it yields CASSQTGRNEQYF.

This chain uses TRBV25-1 with TRBJ1-5, with D uncertain. The V and J ends lost 4 bases and 0 bases respectively, with 19 bases between them. CDR3 length: 18 amino acids. The germline CDR1 and CDR2 sequences are MGHDK and SYGVNS. CDR3 sequence reads: CASSGKKKQLYSNQPQHF. The CDR3 nucleotides are TGTGCCAGCAGTGGCAAAAAAAAACAGTTGTATAGCAATCAGCCCCAGCATTTT.

The chain carries TRBV27 and TRBJ2-1; D is possibly TRBD2 (6 bases). V lost 4 bases and J 1 base, leaving 17 bases between the germline ends. This CDR3 is 17 amino acids long. Germline V gives CDR1 MNHEY, CDR2 SMNVEV (reference sequence). The CDR3 sequence is CASSSPIGAGSYNEQFF. CDR3 in DNA: TGTGCCAGCAGTTCCCCGATAGGGGCGGGATCCTACAATGAGCAGTTCTTC.

The V gene is TRBV27, the J gene TRBJ2-7; the D is unclear. Germline loops: CDR1 MNHEY, CDR2 SMNVEV (reference sequence). Trimming took off 2 bases at V and 0 bases at J, with 5 bases between the two ends. The CDR3 has 13 residues. CDR3 nucleotides: TGTGCCAGCAGTTTAGGGATCTCCTACGAGCAGTACTTC. This translates into CASSLGISYEQYF.

This sequence joins TRBV9 and TRBJ2-1; TRBD1 or TRBD2 may be the D gene (5 bases each). Germline V gene lookup returns CDR1 SGDLS and CDR2 YYNGEE. The CDR3 is made up of 18 amino acids. V lost 0 bases and J lost 5, with 21 bases in between. The CDR3 loop is CASSVGRRGVSFDNEQFF. The CDR3 nucleotides read TGTGCCAGCAGCGTAGGCAGGAGAGGGGTTTCCTTCGACAATGAGCAGTTCTTC.

Concerning this clone itself: The CDR3 does not end in the conserved phenylalanine or tryptophan, so this is likely a read error. It is unclear where the CDR3 begins or ends on the DNA, so no DNA is shown, and the CDR3 is as TCRdb lists it. The chain employs TRBV11-2 and TRBJ1-1. The V gene's germline CDR1 is SGHAT and CDR2 FQNNGV. Counting both end residues, the CDR3 totals 15 amino acids. CDR3 in amino acids: CASSLDPKPELMVGI.

This clone was found a few times. The chain has TRBV4-2 and TRBJ2-2; 10 bases fit TRBD2. The germline CDR1 and CDR2 sequences are LGHNA and YNFKEQ. The CDR3 covers 15 residues. V dropped 5 bases and J dropped 5; count of bases not matched to a gene: 5. The CDR3 protein is CASSAGLALTGELFF. The DNA for the CDR3 is TGTGCCAGCAGCGCGGGACTAGCGCTTACCGGGGAGCTGTTTTTT.

This chain links TRBV28 with TRBJ2-7; 7 bases are a match to TRBD2. CDR1 and CDR2 (germline): MDHEN, SYDVKM. The CDR3 covers 12 residues. CDR3 bases: TGTGCAGTTTCGGGAGGATCCTACGAGCAGTACTTC. This encodes CAVSGGSYEQYF.

CDR3 DNA sequence: TGTGCCAGCAGCTTAGTACAAGAGACCCAGTACTTC. Amino acids: CASSLVQETQYF. The chain carries TRBV7-9 and TRBJ2-5; D remains unclear. Germline CDR1 and CDR2: SEHNR and FQNEAQ (reference sequence). The CDR3 contains 12 residues. Trimming shortened V by 1 base and J by 2 bases, and 2 bases separated the two germline ends.

This chain links TRBV21-1 with TRBJ2-1. TRBV21-1 is a documented pseudogene. The CDR3 covers 9 residues. CDR3 sequence reads: CAESAGRFF. CDR3 in DNA: TGTGCCGAATCGGCTGGTAGGTTCTTC.

This clone was detected only a few times. This rearrangement joins TRBV11-3 to TRBJ2-1, with 8 bases identical to TRBD1. The germline V gene has CDR1 SGHNT and CDR2 YENEEA. The junction had 3 bases not matched to a gene; V was cut back by 4 bases and J by 4 bases. The CDR3 has 14 amino acids. The CDR3 coding sequence is TGTGCCAGCAGCTCCAGGGGGCGGTACAATGAGCAGTTCTTC. The encoded protein is CASSSRGRYNEQFF.

The V gene is TRBV4-3, the J gene TRBJ2-1; TRBD2 aligns across 11 bases. The length of the CDR3 is 16 residues. Germline V lookup: CDR1 LGHNA, CDR2 YSLEER. Trimming at V came to 0 bases and at J to 7 bases, leaving 5 bases not matched to a gene. CDR3: CASSQDFSGGVNEQFF. The CDR3 bases are TGCGCCAGCAGCCAAGATTTTAGCGGGGGGGTGAATGAGCAGTTCTTC.

CDR3 amino acids: CAISVTRCKIQSRANVLTF. CDR3 nucleotide sequence: TGTGCCATCAGTGTGACTCGCTGTAAGATACAAAGTCGGGCCAACGTCCTGACTTTC. V gene TRBV10-3 combines with J gene TRBJ2-6; D is uncertain. CDR3 length: 19 residues. Germline CDR1 reads ENHRY; CDR2 reads SYGVKD. V lost 4 bases to trimming and J lost 5 bases, with 24 bases between them.

This rearrangement joins TRBV29-1 to TRBJ1-1, with D possibly matching TRBD1 (6 bases). From germline, CDR1 is SQVTM and CDR2 ANQGSEA. The CDR3 has 14 amino acids. V lost 8 bases, J lost 2 bases, and 18 bases lay in between. For the CDR3, the DNA is TGCAGCACGTGGGGTTGGACAGCCAACACTGAAGCTTTCTTT. This encodes CSTWGWTANTEAFF. The variable domain in full, completed from reference TRBV29-1 and TRBJ1-1, reads SAVISQKPSRDICQRGTSLTIQCQVDSQVTMMFWYRQQPGQSLTLIATANQGSEATYESGFVIDKFPISRPNLTFSTLTVSNMSPEDSSIYLCSTWGWTANTEAFFGQGTRLTVV.

This chain uses TRBV11-3 with TRBJ1-1, with no clear D. CDR1 is SGHNT, CDR2 YENEEA, per germline. V shed 2 bases and J shed 0 bases, with 7 bases lying between them. This CDR3 is built from 14 residues. The CDR3 sequence: CASSLTAMNTEAFF. The CDR3 region has the DNA TGTGCCAGCAGCTTAACAGCTATGAACACTGAAGCTTTCTTT.

This chain joins TRBV5-5 and TRBJ1-2; maybe TRBD1 (5 bases). V dropped 5 bases and J dropped 0 bases, with 17 bases sitting between them. This CDR3 is 16 amino acids long. Per the germline V gene, CDR1 is SGHKS and CDR2 is YYEKEE (reference sequence). The CDR3 is CASSFYRDASNYGYTF. The CDR3 DNA reads as TGTGCCAGCAGTTTCTACCGGGACGCTTCTAACTATGGCTACACCTTC.

The genes are TRBV7-2 and TRBJ1-6; D gene uncertain. CDR3 length equals 14 residues. V gave up 2 bases and J gave up 8 bases, with 10 bases separating them. Germline CDR1 reads SGHTA; CDR2 reads FQGNSA. CDR3 region: CASSLRGFDSPLHF. DNA for the CDR3: TGTGCCAGCAGCTTACGGGGTTTTGATTCACCCCTCCACTTT.

For this clone: The junction shows a germline mismatch at one end, possibly a read error. The J gene is TRBJ2-3, the V gene TRBV20-1; the D gene is possibly TRBD1 (5 bases). The germline V gene encodes CDR1 DFQATT and CDR2 SNEGSKA (reference sequence). The CDR3 is 11 amino acids. Written as DNA, the CDR3 is TGCAGTGCTAGAGACAGGGCGGTTTTAGGTTTT. Its translation: CSARDRAVLGF.

This clone showed up just once. V gene TRBV10-2 combines with J gene TRBJ1-4, with 7 nucleotides matching TRBD1. V lost 3 bases and J lost 6; bases outside the gene matches: 1. The CDR3 totals 13 residues. Germline lookup yields CDR1 WSHSY and CDR2 SAAADI. The CDR3 nucleotides are TGCGCCAGCAGTGAACAGGGGCATGAAAAACTGTTTTTT. Its translation is CASSEQGHEKLFF.

The gene calls are TRBV27 and TRBJ1-5; 8 bases match TRBD1. V lost 7 bases and J lost 6; bases outside the gene matches: 11. The germline V gene has CDR1 MNHEY and CDR2 SMNVEV (reference sequence). The CDR3 loop spans 15 amino acids. CDR3 DNA sequence: TGTGCCAGCACCAACCAGAGACAGGGGCGTCAGCCCCAGCATTTT. It yields the protein CASTNQRQGRQPQHF.